This passage covers 22 T cell receptor beta chains from one sample sequenced in a study of CD8+CD57+ T cells in acquired aplastic anemia. Patients chosen for sequencing had shown CD8+CD57+ cell expansion by flow cytometry. The study profiled TCR beta VDJ and CDR3 using genomic DNA as template. TCRdb reprocessed the reads via MiXCR and lists one record per CDR3 protein. The table lists hundreds of thousands of distinct CDR3 sequences, roughly 61% of them singletons. Sample: sorted CD4+, CD8+, or CD8+CD57+ T cells (not recorded which) from PBMCs. The source of these receptors is a human donor with aplastic anemia.

This chain connects TRBV19 to TRBJ1-1, with D tentatively TRBD1 (6 bases). V dropped 5 bases and J dropped 2 bases, with 15 bases sitting between them. Looked up from germline, CDR1 is LNHDA and CDR2 is SQIVND (reference sequence). CDR3 length equals 15 residues. The CDR3 DNA follows: TGTGCCAGTAGTCCACAGGGTATTTTAAACACTGAAGCTTTCTTT. Protein: CASSPQGILNTEAFF.

The V and J genes are TRBV20-1 and TRBJ2-7; weak D call: TRBD1 (6 bases). The V and J ends lost 0 bases and 4 bases respectively, with 13 bases between them. The CDR3 has 14 amino acids. Looked up from germline, CDR1 is DFQATT and CDR2 is SNEGSKA (reference sequence). Here the CDR3 reads CSARDQGSGYEQYF. The CDR3 region has the DNA TGCAGTGCTAGAGATCAGGGGAGCGGTTACGAGCAGTACTTC.

Ten or more counts support this clonotype. CDR3 DNA: TGTGCCAGCAGCCCAGGTCCGAACACTGAAGCTTTCTTT. Its protein product is CASSPGPNTEAFF. The chain has TRBV3-1 and TRBJ1-1, with D unresolved. There are 13 residues in the CDR3. The V end lost 4 bases, the J end lost 1 base, and 7 bases lay between the germline ends. In germline, CDR1 is LGHDT, CDR2 YNNKEL (reference sequence).

J is TRBJ1-5 and V is TRBV10-3; tentative D call: TRBD1 (6 bases). Germline V gene lookup returns CDR1 ENHRY and CDR2 SYGVKD. Trimming cost V 3 bases and J 11 bases, with 17 bases left between them. CDR3 size: 14 residues. The CDR3 nucleotides are TGTGCCATCAGTGATACGGGGGGACAAGAGACCCAGCATTTT. It specifies CAISDTGGQETQHF.

This clonotype has only a few counts. The rearrangement links TRBV24-1 to TRBJ1-3; D is ambiguous. Deletions cut 1 base from V and 0 bases from J, with 12 bases between. CDR1 and CDR2 from the germline V gene are KGHDR and SFDVKD. The CDR3 spans 17 residues. This chain's CDR3 is CATSDLGRIRSGNTIYF. The CDR3 bases are TGTGCCACCAGTGATTTAGGACGGATCCGCTCTGGAAACACCATATATTTT.

The genes are TRBV19 and TRBJ2-6; no reliable D call. Germline values: CDR1 LNHDA, CDR2 SQIVND (reference sequence). This CDR3 region has 14 residues. The ends were cut back, 5 bases at V and 8 bases at J, with 13 bases in the middle. The CDR3 region is CASSPWASTNVLTF. In DNA, the CDR3 is TGTGCCAGTAGTCCATGGGCCAGTACCAACGTCCTGACTTTC.

The rearrangement joins TRBV7-2 to TRBJ1-5; D is unclear. The CDR3 spans 14 residues. Germline lookup yields CDR1 SGHTA and CDR2 FQGNSA. Trimming removed 4 bases from V and 2 bases from J, with 9 bases in between. The DNA for the CDR3 is TGTGCCAGCAGCTCCCGACACGGCAATCAGCCCCAGCATTTT. This gives the protein CASSSRHGNQPQHF.

This clonotype was counted ten times or more. This sequence joins TRBV7-9 and TRBJ2-3, with TRBD1 matching 7 bases. V was clipped by 5 bases and J by 1 base; unmatched bases: 12. CDR1 is SEHNR, CDR2 FQNEAQ, per germline (reference sequence). The CDR3 length is 17 residues. CDR3 sequence (DNA): TGTGCCAGCAGCCCCCTCACAGGGGCGTTTGGCACAGATACGCAGTATTTT. This gives the protein CASSPLTGAFGTDTQYF. Filled out from reference TRBV7-9 and TRBJ2-3, the complete variable domain reads DTGVSQNPRHKITKRGQNVTFRCDPISEHNRLYWYRQTLGQGPEFLTYFQNEAQLEKSRLLSDRFSAERPKGSFSTLEIQRTEQGDSAMYLCASSPLTGAFGTDTQYFGPGTRLTVL.

This clonotype has ten or more counts. An end of the junction does not agree with germline; a read error may underlie this. CDR3 nucleotide sequence: TGTGCCAGCAGCCCTCCGGGACTAGCGGGAGGGCGCTCCCACGAGCAGTACTTC. Protein sequence: CASSPPGLAGGRSHEQYF. The chain couples TRBV3-1 to TRBJ2-7; TRBD2 matches 16 bases. The CDR3 sequence is 18 residues long. Germline V gives CDR1 LGHDT, CDR2 YNNKEL (reference sequence).

The V gene is TRBV7-9, the J gene TRBJ2-1; D unresolved. Trimming stripped 4 bases from V and 8 bases from J, with 6 bases between. CDR1 and CDR2 from the germline V gene are SEHNR and FQNEAQ (reference sequence). The CDR3 covers 11 residues. The CDR3, as DNA: TGTGCCAGCAGCTCATCCTATGAGCAGTTCTTC. Its protein is CASSSSYEQFF.

A remark on this clonotype: A much larger clone sits a single nucleotide away, making a read error possible. The CDR3 spells CASSHNKNTIHF. The CDR3 DNA is TGTGCCAGCAGCCATAATAAGAACACCATACATTTT. The chain couples TRBV3-1 to TRBJ1-3; D remains unclear. The CDR3 loop spans 12 amino acids. CDR1 is LGHDT and CDR2 is YNNKEL in the germline V gene (reference sequence).

The rearrangement uses TRBV20-1 and TRBJ2-7; 9 bases map to TRBD2. The junction had 6 bases not matched to a gene; V was cut back by 6 bases and J by 3 bases. The CDR3 is 13 residues long. Germline CDR1 reads DFQATT; CDR2 reads SNEGSKA (reference sequence). The chain's CDR3 is CSALSGGLYEQYF. Here the CDR3 DNA reads TGCAGTGCCCTGAGCGGGGGGCTCTACGAGCAGTACTTC.

This clonotype was counted a few times. The chain employs TRBV20-1 and TRBJ2-6; TRBD2 aligns across 10 bases. Germline V gene lookup returns CDR1 DFQATT and CDR2 SNEGSKA (reference sequence). The CDR3 length is 14 residues. With 7 bases clipped from V and 2 bases from J, the junction kept 2 bases outside the gene matches. In DNA, the CDR3 is TGCAGTGGAAGCGGGGGGGCTGGGGCCAACGTCCTGACTTTC. It specifies CSGSGGAGANVLTF.

This clonotype was detected ten times or more. The genes are TRBV5-1 and TRBJ2-5; TRBD2 agrees at 13 bases. Germline CDR1 SGHRS, CDR2 YFSETQ. The trim removed 4 bases at V and 2 bases at J, leaving 2 bases unmatched. This CDR3 contains 15 residues. The CDR3: CASSGGLAGQETQYF. CDR3 bases: TGCGCCAGCAGCGGGGGACTAGCGGGGCAAGAGACCCAGTACTTC. The full variable domain, completed using reference TRBV5-1 and TRBJ2-5, is KAGVTQTPRYLIKTRGQQVTLSCSPISGHRSVSWYQQTPGQGLQFLFEYFSETQRNKGNFPGRFSGRQFSNSRSEMNVSTLELGDSALYLCASSGGLAGQETQYFGPGTRLLVL.

This clonotype was counted a few times. This chain connects TRBV20-1 to TRBJ1-2; 11 bases are a match to TRBD1. The CDR3 totals 13 residues. Germline V CDR1 and CDR2: DFQATT, SNEGSKA (reference sequence). The DNA of the CDR3 is TGCAGCGTTGCTCTGGGACAGGGGGGTGGCTACACCTTC. Translating it yields CSVALGQGGGYTF.

This sequence joins TRBV9 and TRBJ2-3, with a tentative D call TRBD2 (6 bases). V lost 5 bases and J 2 bases, leaving 18 bases between the germline ends. The CDR3 extends over 16 amino acids. Germline V lookup: CDR1 SGDLS, CDR2 YYNGEE. In DNA, the CDR3 is TGTGCCAGCAGTTCCTCGGCGGGATACCCCACAGATACGCAGTATTTT. Encoded protein: CASSSSAGYPTDTQYF.

The rearrangement links TRBV7-8 to TRBJ2-7; 8 bases align to TRBD1. V lost 4 bases to trimming and J lost 6 bases; unmatched junction nucleotides: 11. The length of the CDR3 is 15 residues. Germline V gene lookup returns CDR1 SGHVS and CDR2 FQNEAQ. CDR3 residues: CASSSLWDRLSEQYF. The CDR3 DNA sequence: TGTGCCAGCAGCTCGCTTTGGGACAGGTTGTCCGAGCAGTACTTC. Drawing the rest from reference TRBV7-8 and TRBJ2-7, the complete variable domain is GAGVSQSPRYKVAKRGQDVALRCDPISGHVSLFWYQQALGQGPEFLTYFQNEAQLDKSGLPSDRFFAERPEGSVSTLKIQRTQQEDSAVYLCASSSLWDRLSEQYFGPGTRLTVT.

This clonotype was seen at least ten times. This rearrangement joins TRBV19 to TRBJ1-1, with a possible D match to TRBD1 (6 bases). The CDR3 is 17 amino acids. Looked up from germline, CDR1 is LNHDA and CDR2 is SQIVND (reference sequence). The V and J ends lost 6 bases and 5 bases respectively, with 25 bases between them. CDR3 sequence: CASSQGRAGAVGTEAFF. Written as DNA, the CDR3 is TGTGCCAGTAGCCAGGGGAGGGCAGGGGCTGTAGGAACTGAAGCTTTCTTT.

The V and J genes are TRBV7-8 and TRBJ1-1, with 8 bases matching TRBD1. The CDR3 runs to 15 residues. V gave up 10 bases and J gave up 4 bases; unmatched junction bases: 14. Germline V gene sequence: CDR1 SGHVS, CDR2 FQNEAQ. CDR3: CATQGGEGPFTEAFF. The DNA of the CDR3 is TGTGCCACACAGGGGGGCGAGGGCCCGTTCACTGAAGCTTTCTTT.

The chain has TRBV15 and TRBJ2-6, with D hard to call. V shed 5 bases and J shed 2 bases, with 13 bases lying between them. The germline V gene has CDR1 LNHNV and CDR2 YYDKDF (reference sequence). This CDR3 spans 16 amino acids. The DNA for the CDR3 is TGTGCCACCAGCCTCCCGAAAGTTCCTGGGGCCAACGTCCTGACTTTC. This gives the protein CATSLPKVPGANVLTF.

The chain employs TRBV15 and TRBJ2-1; 10 positions match TRBD1. The junction had 6 bases not matched to a gene; V was cut back by 5 bases and J by 5 bases. The CDR3 covers 15 residues. Per the germline V gene, CDR1 is LNHNV and CDR2 is YYDKDF (reference sequence). CDR3 residues: CATSYRQGADNEQFF. The CDR3 DNA is TGTGCCACCAGCTACCGACAGGGGGCCGACAATGAGCAGTTCTTC. Together with reference TRBV15 and TRBJ2-1, the CDR3 gives the full variable domain: DAMVIQNPRYQVTQFGKPVTLSCSQTLNHNVMYWYQQKSSQAPKLLFHYYDKDFNNEADTPDNFQSRRPNTSFCFLDIRSPGLGDTAMYLCATSYRQGADNEQFFGPGTRLTVL.

In this sample, this clonotype turned up a few times. The chain carries TRBV25-1 and TRBJ1-6; weak D call: TRBD1 (5 bases). Germline lookup yields CDR1 MGHDK and CDR2 SYGVNS. The V gene lost 8 bases and the J gene lost 12 bases, with 20 bases spanning the gap. This CDR3 contains 14 residues. CDR3 in DNA: TGTGCCAGCGGATCCGGGACGGATCACTTACCCCTCCACTTT. Its translation: CASGSGTDHLPLHF.